The rows below give T cell receptor beta chains drawn from one sample of a study of cytomegalovirus exposure and HLA in healthy donors. Here immunoSEQ multiplex PCR was the method, and the copy in TCRdb shows in-frame clones only, minus some. The sample has around 200,000 clones; just under 70% are singletons. Sequenced: PBMCs. The receptors were gathered from a man in his forties in good health and CMV-seropositive. Each CDR3 is given with its conserved first and last residue. A D gene is named only where the DNA matches it firmly. Size is stated for part of the rows, as once, few or many counts, or as a class when the clone is expanded.

v_gene	j_gene	abundance	d_gene	CDR3aa	CDR3nt
TRBV4-2	TRBJ1-2	once	-	CASSEAGYGYTF	TGTGCCAGCAGTGAGGCGGGCTATGGCTACACCTTC
TRBV5-4	TRBJ2-1	-	-	CASSLTGLAREQFF	TGTGCCAGCAGCTTGACGGGCCTAGCAAGGGAGCAGTTCTTC
TRBV5-1	TRBJ2-1	few	-	CASSLEGGTEQFF	TGCGCCAGCAGCTTGGAAGGTGGGACAGAGCAGTTCTTC
TRBV10-3	TRBJ2-5	-	-	CAIGDAGRETQYF	TGTGCCATCGGCGACGCCGGGAGAGAGACCCAGTACTTC
TRBV6-1	TRBJ1-6	-	-	CASSEEVSSSYNSPLHF	TGTGCCAGCAGTGAAGAGGTTTCTAGCTCCTATAATTCACCCCTCCACTTT
TRBV28	TRBJ2-7	once	TRBD1	CASVRTGQYEQYF	TGTGCCAGCGTTAGGACAGGGCAATACGAGCAGTACTTC
TRBV2	TRBJ1-6	once	TRBD1	CASSEGQGYNSPLHF	TGTGCCAGCAGTGAAGGACAGGGGTACAATTCACCCCTCCACTTT
TRBV14	TRBJ1-1	-	-	CASSQVQGFGTEAFF	TGTGCCAGCAGCCAAGTTCAGGGGTTCGGGACTGAAGCTTTCTTT
TRBV6-6	TRBJ2-4	few	-	CASSLAKNIQYF	TGTGCCAGCAGCCTTGCCAAAAACATTCAGTACTTC
TRBV28	TRBJ2-5	-	TRBD1	CASSTGVQETQYF	TGTGCCAGCAGCACAGGGGTCCAAGAGACCCAGTACTTC
TRBV9	TRBJ1-1	-	-	CASSKGQTFAEAFF	TGTGCCAGCAGCAAAGGACAGACGTTCGCTGAAGCTTTCTTT
TRBV19	TRBJ1-6	-	TRBD1	CASQGDREYNSPLHF	TGTGCCAGCCAGGGGGACAGGGAATATAATTCACCCCTCCACTTT
TRBV25-1	TRBJ1-1	-	-	CASKYHMNTEAFF	TGTGCCAGCAAGTATCACATGAACACTGAAGCTTTCTTT
TRBV5-1	TRBJ2-4	-	TRBD2	CASSRPTGTSGVGGDIQYF	TGCGCCAGCAGCCGACCGACAGGGACTAGCGGGGTCGGCGGCGACATCCAGTACTTC
TRBV7-2	TRBJ1-5	-	-	CASSLGGEYNQPQHF	TGTGCCAGCAGCTTAGGTGGGGAGTACAACCAGCCCCAGCATTTT
TRBV27	TRBJ1-6	-	-	CASSLGRVYNSPLHF	TGTGCCAGCAGTTTGGGCAGGGTCTATAATTCACCCCTCCACTTT
TRBV19	TRBJ1-4	-	-	CASGGQANEKLFF	TGTGCCTCGGGAGGGCAGGCTAATGAAAAACTGTTTTTT
TRBV6-5	TRBJ1-2	few	TRBD1	CASSYSGGASYGYTF	TGTGCCAGCAGTTATTCAGGGGGCGCTTCCTATGGCTACACCTTC
TRBV7-8	TRBJ2-7	-	-	CASSLEQGLDEQYF	TGTGCCAGCAGCTTAGAGCAGGGGTTGGACGAGCAGTACTTC
TRBV2	TRBJ1-2	-	-	CASSENQIISAGNGYTF	TGTGCCAGCAGTGAAAATCAGATAATTTCGGCGGGGAATGGCTACACCTTC
TRBV6-5	TRBJ1-2	-	-	CASSYSTGGGDYGYTF	TGTGCCAGCAGTTACTCGACCGGGGGTGGCGACTATGGCTACACCTTC
TRBV9	TRBJ2-2	-	-	CASSVSGQNTGELFF	TGTGCCAGCAGCGTATCGGGACAAAACACCGGGGAGCTGTTTTTT
TRBV5-1	TRBJ2-5	-	-	CASSSLAGMRETQYF	TGCGCCAGCAGCTCCCTGGCAGGGATGAGGGAGACCCAGTACTTC